This is a list of T cell receptor beta chains from one sample in a study of cytomegalovirus exposure and HLA in healthy donors. Only in-frame clones appear in the TCRdb table, and some are missing; sequencing was by immunoSEQ multiplex PCR. The table records over 60,000 clones, 60% to 85% of them present only once. Sequenced sample: PBMCs. Receptors were obtained from a man aged 18 to 29 in good health and CMV-seronegative. CDR3s include the opening cysteine and the closing phenylalanine or tryptophan. D genes are given only for firm matches. Rows may omit the clone size; those that give it use once, few, many or a size class.

J gene	clone size	D gene	CDR3 length	V gene	CDR3 protein	CDR3 DNA
TRBJ1-4	.	.	14	TRBV5-6	CASSLAHNGEKLFF	TGTGCCAGCAGCTTGGCCCACAACGGGGAAAAACTGTTTTTT
TRBJ2-5	once	TRBD2	15	TRBV7-2	CASSLAGARQETQYF	TGTGCCAGCAGCCTAGCGGGGGCCAGGCAAGAGACCCAGTACTTC
TRBJ1-4	.	TRBD1	15	TRBV6-6	CASSRGQGLDEKLFF	TGTGCCAGCAGTCGCGGACAGGGGTTAGATGAAAAACTGTTTTTT
TRBJ2-4	.	.	13	TRBV5-8	CASSLALDAIQYF	TGTGCCAGCAGCTTGGCCCTAGACGCCATTCAGTACTTC
TRBJ2-3	.	TRBD2	14	TRBV30	CAWDLAGGPDTQYF	TGTGCCTGGGACCTAGCGGGGGGCCCAGATACGCAGTATTTT
TRBJ2-7	.	.	14	TRBV5-4	CASSLTRGTYEQYF	TGTGCCAGCAGCTTGACGCGGGGTACCTACGAGCAGTACTTC
TRBJ1-2	.	TRBD1	15	TRBV28	CASSMGQGAAYGYTF	TGTGCCAGCAGTATGGGACAGGGAGCTGCCTATGGCTACACCTTC
TRBJ2-1	.	TRBD2	17	TRBV28	CASSLMGLAGAYNEQFF	TGTGCCAGCAGTTTAATGGGACTAGCGGGGGCCTACAATGAGCAGTTCTTC
TRBJ2-5	.	.	13	TRBV7-9	CASSPLRGETQYF	TGTGCCAGCAGCCCCCTCCGGGGGGAGACCCAGTACTTC
TRBJ1-6	.	.	13	TRBV5-6	CASAKGRNSPLHF	TGTGCCAGCGCTAAGGGGCGAAATTCACCCCTCCACTTT
TRBJ2-1	.	TRBD2	15	TRBV13	CASSLALGGYNEQFF	TGTGCCAGCAGCTTAGCCTTGGGAGGGTACAATGAGCAGTTCTTC
TRBJ2-2	.	.	14	TRBV6-5	CASSWGENTGELFF	TGTGCCAGCAGTTGGGGGGAGAACACCGGGGAGCTGTTTTTT
TRBJ2-4	.	TRBD1	15	TRBV11-2	CANSGSGTGRDIQYF	TGTGCCAACAGCGGAAGTGGGACAGGCAGGGACATTCAGTACTTC
TRBJ1-5	.	.	15	TRBV18	CASSPRRNSNQPQHF	TGTGCCAGCTCACCGCGGAGGAATAGCAATCAGCCCCAGCATTTT
TRBJ1-1	once	.	15	TRBV6-5	CASSYSSTGGTEAFF	TGTGCCAGCAGTTACTCGTCGACGGGAGGGACTGAAGCTTTCTTT
TRBJ1-4	.	.	13	TRBV19	CASSIPENTRLFF	TGTGCCAGTAGTATCCCCGAAAATACGCGGCTGTTTTTT
TRBJ1-2	.	.	13	TRBV7-8	CASSSEAVYGYAF	TGTGCCAGCTCCTCAGAGGCGGTCTATGGCTACGCCTTC
TRBJ2-7	.	TRBD1	17	TRBV30	CAWSPHFRDRVWREQYF	TGTGCCTGGAGTCCTCACTTCCGGGACAGGGTATGGAGGGAGCAGTACTTC
TRBJ2-1	.	.	15	TRBV9	CASSPLLVSYNEQFF	TGTGCCAGCAGCCCTCTCCTCGTCTCCTACAATGAGCAGTTCTTC
TRBJ2-2	few	TRBD1	15	TRBV9	CASSAPGGDTGELFF	TGTGCCAGCAGCGCCCCAGGGGGCGACACCGGGGAGCTGTTTTTT
TRBJ2-7	.	TRBD1	16	TRBV28	CASSPPRQGKGYEQYF	TGTGCCAGCAGTCCCCCCCGACAGGGGAAGGGGTACGAGCAGTACTTC
TRBJ2-1	.	.	14	TRBV19	CASNKRGGLGEQFF	TGTGCCAGTAATAAAAGGGGGGGGCTTGGGGAGCAGTTCTTC
TRBJ2-2	.	.	21	TRBV27	CASSLFTGWVITASNTGELFF	TGTGCCAGCAGTTTATTTACCGGTTGGGTTATCACAGCCTCGAACACCGGGGAGCTGTTTTTT
TRBJ2-3	once	.	16	TRBV5-1	CASSLARVAATDTQYF	TGCGCCAGCAGCTTGGCCAGGGTAGCGGCCACAGATACGCAGTATTTT
TRBJ1-5	.	.	13	TRBV9	CASSAGKGQPQHF	TGTGCCAGCAGCGCAGGGAAAGGTCAGCCCCAGCATTTT
TRBJ2-4	.	TRBD2	14	TRBV5-1	CASSPGAGVDIQYF	TGCGCCAGCAGCCCTGGGGCGGGGGTGGACATTCAGTACTTC
TRBJ2-7	.	TRBD2	16	TRBV27	CASSLFLAGGTYEQYF	TGTGCCAGCAGTTTATTTCTAGCGGGGGGGACCTACGAGCAGTACTTC
TRBJ1-4	.	.	14	TRBV5-3	CARSFPEATRKLFF	TGTGCCAGATCCTTCCCGGAGGCTACCCGAAAACTGTTTTTT
TRBJ2-1	few	TRBD1	15	TRBV19	CASTRRQGTYNEQFF	TGTGCCAGTACCCGTCGACAGGGAACCTACAATGAGCAGTTCTTC
TRBJ1-1	.	TRBD1	14	TRBV28	CASSLDRGRTEAFF	TGTGCCAGCAGCTTGGACAGGGGGCGCACTGAAGCTTTCTTT
TRBJ1-3	.	.	18	TRBV4-2	CASSQVVYQELSGNTIYF	TGTGCCAGCAGCCAAGTAGTCTATCAGGAACTCTCTGGAAACACCATATATTTT
TRBJ2-3	.	.	13	TRBV11-3	CASSYRRGDTQYF	TGTGCCAGCAGCTACCGGAGGGGAGATACGCAGTATTTT
TRBJ1-1	few	TRBD1	15	TRBV6-6	CASSYEGTGSTEAFF	TGTGCCAGCAGTTACGAAGGGACAGGTAGCACTGAAGCTTTCTTT
TRBJ1-2	.	.	17	TRBV21-1	CASSKEVQGTTNYGYTF	TGTGCCAGCAGCAAAGAAGTTCAGGGGACTACTAACTATGGCTACACCTTC
TRBJ2-3	.	TRBD1	16	TRBV28	CASRPSGTGITDTQYF	TGTGCCAGCAGGCCTTCCGGGACAGGGATAACAGATACGCAGTATTTT
TRBJ1-1	.	.	17	TRBV5-4	CASSLKPGGFTHTEAFF	TGTGCCAGCAGCCTAAAACCGGGGGGATTCACCCACACTGAAGCTTTCTTT
TRBJ2-1	.	.	10	TRBV10-2	CASEEGAQFF	TGCGCCTCCGAGGAGGGGGCCCAGTTCTTC
TRBJ2-3	.	.	15	TRBV5-4	CASSPWTVDTDTQYF	TGTGCCAGCAGCCCGTGGACAGTAGACACAGATACGCAGTATTTT
TRBJ2-1	.	.	13	TRBV6-1	CASSETGSAEQFF	TGTGCCAGCAGTGAAACAGGGTCGGCTGAGCAGTTCTTC
TRBJ1-4	.	TRBD1	14	TRBV6-6	CASSERDRGEKLFF	TGTGCCAGCAGTGAGCGGGACAGGGGCGAAAAACTGTTTTTT
TRBJ2-7	.	.	12	TRBV7-2	CASSLDTYEQYF	TGTGCCAGCAGCTTAGACACCTACGAGCAGTACTTC
TRBJ1-2	.	.	12	TRBV7-2	CASSSPNRGYTF	TGTGCCAGCAGCTCCCCTAATCGCGGCTACACCTTC
TRBJ1-5	.	TRBD1	14	TRBV19	CASRQGAGHQPQHF	TGTGCCAGCCGACAGGGGGCCGGCCATCAGCCCCAGCATTTT
TRBJ2-3	.	TRBD1	15	TRBV7-3	CASSFAGQGADTQYF	TGTGCCAGCAGCTTTGCGGGACAGGGGGCAGATACGCAGTATTTT
TRBJ2-7	.	TRBD2	15	TRBV6-1	CASRRLAGVSYEQYF	TGTGCCAGCAGGAGACTAGCGGGGGTCTCCTACGAGCAGTACTTC
TRBJ2-5	.	TRBD1	14	TRBV2	CASRDGQVFETQYF	TGTGCCAGCAGGGATGGACAGGTCTTCGAGACCCAGTACTTC